This T cell receptor (beta chain) was recorded in a study of shared clonotypes between healthy human individuals. General study results and limits: Researchers found naive subsets generally carried larger estimated richness than memory subsets. Sampling was confined to blood; repertoires within tissues likely differ. For naive CD4 cells, 4% to 5% of clonotypes were shared across a few donors. Among non-shared clonotypes, generation probabilities were lower than among those shared by all four donors.

The repertoire was sequenced with immunoSEQ multiplex PCR; TCRdb's copy has only in-frame clones and lacks some. The sample consists of 90,000 to 130,000 clones, under 70% of them appearing once. Note on this clone: What it binds is not known.

CDR1 SGHRS and CDR2 YFSETQ come from the germline V gene. V lost 1 base and J lost 2, with 12 bases in between. CDR3 length: 15 residues. The clonotype was recovered from a woman in her twenties or thirties in good health. The genes are TRBV5-1 and TRBJ1-1, with unresolved D. Material: memory CD8+ T cells sorted from blood. As to subset: CD45RO+ cells pooled with CCR7-negative TemRA cells. The CDR3 sequence is CASSLMGSANTEAFF. The CDR3 DNA is TGCGCCAGCAGCTTGATGGGCAGCGCCAACACTGAAGCTTTCTTT. The whole variable domain, remainder taken from reference TRBV5-1 and TRBJ1-1, is KAGVTQTPRYLIKTRGQQVTLSCSPISGHRSVSWYQQTPGQGLQFLFEYFSETQRNKGNFPGRFSGRQFSNSRSEMNVSTLELGDSALYLCASSLMGSANTEAFFGQGTRLTVV.